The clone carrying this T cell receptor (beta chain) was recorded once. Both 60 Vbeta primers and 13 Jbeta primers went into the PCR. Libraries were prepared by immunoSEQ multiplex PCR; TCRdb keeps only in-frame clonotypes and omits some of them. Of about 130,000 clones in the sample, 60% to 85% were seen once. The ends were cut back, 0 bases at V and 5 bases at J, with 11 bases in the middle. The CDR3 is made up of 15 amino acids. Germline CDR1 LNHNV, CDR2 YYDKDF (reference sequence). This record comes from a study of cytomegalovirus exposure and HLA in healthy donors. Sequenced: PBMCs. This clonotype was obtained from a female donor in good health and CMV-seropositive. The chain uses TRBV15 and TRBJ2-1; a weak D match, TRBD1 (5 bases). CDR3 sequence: CATSREKTVNNEQFF. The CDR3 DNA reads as TGTGCCACCAGCAGAGAAAAGACAGTCAACAATGAGCAGTTCTTC.